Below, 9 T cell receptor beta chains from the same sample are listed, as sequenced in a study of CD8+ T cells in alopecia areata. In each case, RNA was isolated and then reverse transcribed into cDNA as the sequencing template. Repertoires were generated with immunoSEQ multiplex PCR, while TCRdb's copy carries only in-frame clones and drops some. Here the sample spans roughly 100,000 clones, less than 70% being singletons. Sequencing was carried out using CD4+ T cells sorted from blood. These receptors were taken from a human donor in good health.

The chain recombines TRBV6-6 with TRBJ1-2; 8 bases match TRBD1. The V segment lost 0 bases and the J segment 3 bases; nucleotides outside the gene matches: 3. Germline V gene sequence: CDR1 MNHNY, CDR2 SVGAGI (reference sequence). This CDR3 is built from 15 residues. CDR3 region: CASSYSQGADYGYTF. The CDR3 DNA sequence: TGTGCCAGCAGTTACTCCCAGGGGGCGGACTATGGCTACACCTTC.

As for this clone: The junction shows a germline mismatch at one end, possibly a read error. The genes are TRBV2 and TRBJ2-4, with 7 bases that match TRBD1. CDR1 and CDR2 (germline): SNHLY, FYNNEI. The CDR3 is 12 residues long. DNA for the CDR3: TGTGCCAGCAGTGAAGGGGCAGGGGGAAAGGTCTTC. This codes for CASSEGAGGKVF.

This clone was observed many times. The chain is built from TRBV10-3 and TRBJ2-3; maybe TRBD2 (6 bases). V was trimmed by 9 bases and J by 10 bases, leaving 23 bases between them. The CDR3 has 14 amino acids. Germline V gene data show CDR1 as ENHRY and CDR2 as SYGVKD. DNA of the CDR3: TGTGCCATTCAGGCGGGGCTGTCGGATGGTGCGCAGTATTTT. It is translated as CAIQAGLSDGAQYF.

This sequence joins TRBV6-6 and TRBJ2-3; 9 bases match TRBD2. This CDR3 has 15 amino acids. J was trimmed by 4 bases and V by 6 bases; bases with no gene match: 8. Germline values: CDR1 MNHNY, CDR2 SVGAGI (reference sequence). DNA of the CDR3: TGTGCCAGCAGGCATCCCGGGACTAGCCCAGATACGCAGTATTTT. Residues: CASRHPGTSPDTQYF.

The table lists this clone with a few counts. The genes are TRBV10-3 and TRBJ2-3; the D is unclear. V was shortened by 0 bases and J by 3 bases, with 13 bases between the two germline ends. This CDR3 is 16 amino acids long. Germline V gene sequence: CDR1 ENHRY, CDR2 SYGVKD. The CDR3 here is CAISESGVLGTDTQYF. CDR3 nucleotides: TGTGCCATCAGTGAGTCTGGTGTGCTAGGGACAGATACGCAGTATTTT.

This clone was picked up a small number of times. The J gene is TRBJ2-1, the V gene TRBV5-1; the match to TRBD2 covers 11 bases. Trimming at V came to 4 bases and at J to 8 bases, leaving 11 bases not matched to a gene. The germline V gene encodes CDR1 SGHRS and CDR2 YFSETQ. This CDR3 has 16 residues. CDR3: CASSPDSGGALDEQFF. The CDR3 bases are TGCGCCAGCAGCCCCGATAGCGGGGGGGCATTAGATGAGCAGTTCTTC.

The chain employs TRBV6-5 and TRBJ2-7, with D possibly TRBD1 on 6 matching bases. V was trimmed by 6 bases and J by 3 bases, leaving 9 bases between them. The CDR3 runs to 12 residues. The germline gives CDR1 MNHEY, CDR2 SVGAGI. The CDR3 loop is CASSQGFYEQYF. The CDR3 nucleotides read TGTGCCAGCAGCCAGGGGTTCTACGAGCAGTACTTC.

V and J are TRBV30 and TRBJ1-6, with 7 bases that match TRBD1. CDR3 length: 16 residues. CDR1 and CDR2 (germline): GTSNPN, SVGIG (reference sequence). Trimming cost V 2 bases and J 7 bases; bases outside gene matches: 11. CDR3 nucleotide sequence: TGTGCCTGGAGTTCAGGGGGAAGGACTGGCAATTCACCCCTCCACTTT. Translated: CAWSSGGRTGNSPLHF.

The chain's CDR3 is CAWSQQGLQPQHF. The CDR3 DNA reads as TGTGCCTGGAGTCAACAGGGCCTACAGCCCCAGCATTTT. The chain is built from TRBV30 and TRBJ1-5, with a weak D call TRBD1 (6 bases). Germline lookup yields CDR1 GTSNPN and CDR2 SVGIG (reference sequence). V was shortened by 2 bases and J by 7 bases, with 12 bases between the two germline ends. CDR3 size: 13 residues.